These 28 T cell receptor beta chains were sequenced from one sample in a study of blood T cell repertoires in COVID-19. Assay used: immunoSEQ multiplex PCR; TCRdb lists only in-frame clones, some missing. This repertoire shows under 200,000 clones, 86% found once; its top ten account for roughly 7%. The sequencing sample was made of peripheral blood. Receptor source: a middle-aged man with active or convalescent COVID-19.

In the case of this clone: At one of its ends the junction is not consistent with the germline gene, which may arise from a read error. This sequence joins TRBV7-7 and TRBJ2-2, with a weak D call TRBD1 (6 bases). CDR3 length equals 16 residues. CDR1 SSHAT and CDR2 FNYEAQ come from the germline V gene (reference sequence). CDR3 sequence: CASSLEGVANTGELFF. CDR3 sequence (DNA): TGTGCTAGCAGCTTAGAGGGGGTCGCGAACACCGGGGAGCTGTTTTTT.

In DNA, the CDR3 is TGTGCCAGCAGCTCGGGAACCTACGAGCAGTACTTC. It yields the protein CASSSGTYEQYF. V and J are TRBV5-6 and TRBJ2-7; maybe TRBD2 (5 bases). The CDR3 is made up of 12 amino acids. Deletions cut 3 bases from V and 2 bases from J, with 6 bases between. Germline values: CDR1 SGHDT, CDR2 YYEEEE.

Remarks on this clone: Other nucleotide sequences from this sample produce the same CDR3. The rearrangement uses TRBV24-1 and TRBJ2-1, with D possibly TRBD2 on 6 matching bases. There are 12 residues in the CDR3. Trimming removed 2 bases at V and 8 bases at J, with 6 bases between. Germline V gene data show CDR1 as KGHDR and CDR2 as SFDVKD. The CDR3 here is CATSDSGDEQFF. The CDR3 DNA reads TGTGCCACCAGTGATTCGGGGGATGAGCAGTTCTTC.

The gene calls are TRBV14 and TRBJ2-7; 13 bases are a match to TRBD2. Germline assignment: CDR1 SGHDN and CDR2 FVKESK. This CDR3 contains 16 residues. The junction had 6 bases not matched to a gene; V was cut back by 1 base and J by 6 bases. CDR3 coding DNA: TGTGCCAGCAGCCAAGCCGGACTAGCGGGAGTAGGCGAGCAGTACTTC. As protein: CASSQAGLAGVGEQYF.

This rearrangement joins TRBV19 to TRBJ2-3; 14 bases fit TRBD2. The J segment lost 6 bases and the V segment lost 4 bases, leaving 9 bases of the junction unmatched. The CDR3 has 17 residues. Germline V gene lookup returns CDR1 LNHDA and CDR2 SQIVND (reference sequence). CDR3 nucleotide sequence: TGTGCCAGTAGTACCCCGGGACTAGCGGGAGTTCGGGATACGCAGTATTTT. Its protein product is CASSTPGLAGVRDTQYF. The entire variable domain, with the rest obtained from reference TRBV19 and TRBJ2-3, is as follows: DGGITQSPKYLFRKEGQNVTLSCEQNLNHDAMYWYRQDPGQGLRLIYYSQIVNDFQKGDIAEGYSVSREKKESFPLTVTSAQKNPTAFYLCASSTPGLAGVRDTQYFGPGTRLTVL.

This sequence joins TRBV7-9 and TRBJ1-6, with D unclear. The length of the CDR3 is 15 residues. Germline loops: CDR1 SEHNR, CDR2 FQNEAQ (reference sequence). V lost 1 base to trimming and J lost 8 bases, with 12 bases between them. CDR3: CASSLGGRRDSPLHF. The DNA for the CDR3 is TGTGCCAGCAGCTTAGGTGGGAGGAGAGATTCACCCCTCCACTTT.

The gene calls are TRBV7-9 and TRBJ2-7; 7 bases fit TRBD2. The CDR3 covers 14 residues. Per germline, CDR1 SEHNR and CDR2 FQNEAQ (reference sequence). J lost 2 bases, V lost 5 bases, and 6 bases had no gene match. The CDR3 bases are TGTGCCAGCAGCATCAAGCGGGAAACCTACGAGCAGTACTTC. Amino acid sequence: CASSIKRETYEQYF. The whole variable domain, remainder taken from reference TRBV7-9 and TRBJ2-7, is DTGVSQNPRHKITKRGQNVTFRCDPISEHNRLYWYRQTLGQGPEFLTYFQNEAQLEKSRLLSDRFSAERPKGSFSTLEIQRTEQGDSAMYLCASSIKRETYEQYFGPGTRLTVT.

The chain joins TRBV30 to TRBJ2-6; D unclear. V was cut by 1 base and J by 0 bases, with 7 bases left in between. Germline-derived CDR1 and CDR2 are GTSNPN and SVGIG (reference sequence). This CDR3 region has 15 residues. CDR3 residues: CAWSAYSSGANVLTF. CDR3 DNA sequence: TGTGCCTGGAGTGCCTACAGCTCTGGGGCCAACGTCCTGACTTTC.

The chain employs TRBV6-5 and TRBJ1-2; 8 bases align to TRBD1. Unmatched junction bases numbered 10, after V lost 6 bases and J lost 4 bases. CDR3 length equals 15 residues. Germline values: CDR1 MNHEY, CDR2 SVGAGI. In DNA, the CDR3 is TGTGCCAGCAGACCATCGACAGGGGACACCTATGGCTACACCTTC. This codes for CASRPSTGDTYGYTF.

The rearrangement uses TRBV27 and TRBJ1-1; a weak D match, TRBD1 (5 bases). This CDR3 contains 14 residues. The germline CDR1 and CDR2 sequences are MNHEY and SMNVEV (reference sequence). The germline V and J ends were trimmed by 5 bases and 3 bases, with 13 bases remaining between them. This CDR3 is CASSHMGGDTEAFF. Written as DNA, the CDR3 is TGTGCCAGCAGTCACATGGGGGGGGACACTGAAGCTTTCTTT.

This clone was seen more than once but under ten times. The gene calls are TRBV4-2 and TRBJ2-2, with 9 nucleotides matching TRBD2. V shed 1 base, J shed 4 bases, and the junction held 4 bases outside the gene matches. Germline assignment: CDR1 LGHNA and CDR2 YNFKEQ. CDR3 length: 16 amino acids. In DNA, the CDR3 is TGTGCCAGCAGCCAAGGACTAGCGGATCCCACCGGGGAGCTGTTTTTT. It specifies CASSQGLADPTGELFF.

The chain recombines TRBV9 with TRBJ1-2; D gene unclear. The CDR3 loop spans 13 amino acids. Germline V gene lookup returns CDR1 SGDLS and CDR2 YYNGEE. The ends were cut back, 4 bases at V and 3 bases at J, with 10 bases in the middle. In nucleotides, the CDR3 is TGTGCCAGCAGCCCCAACCCGGACTATGGCTACACCTTC. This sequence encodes CASSPNPDYGYTF.

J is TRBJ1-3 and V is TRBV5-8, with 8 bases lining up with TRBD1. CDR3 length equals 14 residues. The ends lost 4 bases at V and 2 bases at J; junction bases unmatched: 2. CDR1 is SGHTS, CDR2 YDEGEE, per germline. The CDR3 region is CASSRTGTGNTIYF. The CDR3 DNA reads TGTGCCAGCAGCCGGACAGGGACTGGAAACACCATATATTTT.

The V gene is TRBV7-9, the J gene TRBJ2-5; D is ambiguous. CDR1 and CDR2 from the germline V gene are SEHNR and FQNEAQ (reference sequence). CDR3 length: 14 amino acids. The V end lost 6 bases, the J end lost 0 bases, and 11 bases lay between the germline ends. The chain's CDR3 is CASRTSSYQETQYF. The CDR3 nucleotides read TGTGCCAGCAGAACATCCTCGTACCAAGAGACCCAGTACTTC.

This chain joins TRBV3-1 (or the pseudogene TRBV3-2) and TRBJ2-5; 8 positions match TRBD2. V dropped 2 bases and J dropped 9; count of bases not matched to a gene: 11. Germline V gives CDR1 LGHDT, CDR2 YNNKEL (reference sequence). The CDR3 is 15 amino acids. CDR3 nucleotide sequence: TGTGCCAGCAGCCAACTAGCGGGTGTACCAAAGGCCCAGTACTTC. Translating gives CASSQLAGVPKAQYF.

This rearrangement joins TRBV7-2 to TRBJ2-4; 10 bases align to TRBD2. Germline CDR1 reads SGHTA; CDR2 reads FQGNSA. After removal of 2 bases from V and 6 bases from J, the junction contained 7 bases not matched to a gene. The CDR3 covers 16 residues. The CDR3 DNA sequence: TGTGCCAGCAGCTTACCCTGGACTAGCGGTAGAAACATTCAGTACTTC. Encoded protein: CASSLPWTSGRNIQYF. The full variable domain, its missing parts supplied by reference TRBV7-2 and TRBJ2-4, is GAGVSQSPSNKVTEKGKDVELRCDPISGHTALYWYRQSLGQGLEFLIYFQGNSAPDKSGLPSDRFSAERTGGSVSTLTIQRTQQEDSAVYLCASSLPWTSGRNIQYFGAGTRLSVL.

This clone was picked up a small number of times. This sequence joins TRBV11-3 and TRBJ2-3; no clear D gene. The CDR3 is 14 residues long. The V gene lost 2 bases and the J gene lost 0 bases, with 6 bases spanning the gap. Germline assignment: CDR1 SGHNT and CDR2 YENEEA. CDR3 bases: TGTGCCAGCAGCTTAAGCATTAGCACAGATACGCAGTATTTT. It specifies CASSLSISTDTQYF.

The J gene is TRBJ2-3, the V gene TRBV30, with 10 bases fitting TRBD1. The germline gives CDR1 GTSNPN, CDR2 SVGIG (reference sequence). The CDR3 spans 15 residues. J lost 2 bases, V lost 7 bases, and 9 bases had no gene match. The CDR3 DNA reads TGTGCCTCCCCTAAGACAGGGGGCCCCACAGATACGCAGTATTTT. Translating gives CASPKTGGPTDTQYF. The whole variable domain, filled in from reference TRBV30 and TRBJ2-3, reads SQTIHQWPATLVQPVGSPLSLECTVEGTSNPNLYWYRQAAGRGLQLLFYSVGIGQISSEVPQNLSASRPQDRQFILSSKKLLLSDSGFYLCASPKTGGPTDTQYFGPGTRLTVL.

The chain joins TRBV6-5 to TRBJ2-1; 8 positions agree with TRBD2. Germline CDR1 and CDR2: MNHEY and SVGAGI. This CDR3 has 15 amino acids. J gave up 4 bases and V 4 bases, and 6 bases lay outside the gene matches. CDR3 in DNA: TGTGCCAGCAGTTCGGGACTAGTGGTTTACAATGAGCAGTTCTTC. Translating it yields CASSSGLVVYNEQFF.

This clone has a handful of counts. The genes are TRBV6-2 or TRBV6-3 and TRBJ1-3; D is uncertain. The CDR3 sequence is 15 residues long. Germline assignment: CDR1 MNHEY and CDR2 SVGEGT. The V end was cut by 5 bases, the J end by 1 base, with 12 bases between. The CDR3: CASSRPGGSGNTIYF. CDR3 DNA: TGTGCCAGCAGTCGCCCCGGAGGGTCTGGAAACACCATATATTTT.

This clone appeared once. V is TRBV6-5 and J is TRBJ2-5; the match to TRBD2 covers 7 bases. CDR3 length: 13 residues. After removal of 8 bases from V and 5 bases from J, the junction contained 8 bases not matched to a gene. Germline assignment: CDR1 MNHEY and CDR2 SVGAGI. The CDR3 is CASVDWGGETQYF. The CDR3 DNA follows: TGTGCCAGCGTAGATTGGGGGGGGGAGACCCAGTACTTC.

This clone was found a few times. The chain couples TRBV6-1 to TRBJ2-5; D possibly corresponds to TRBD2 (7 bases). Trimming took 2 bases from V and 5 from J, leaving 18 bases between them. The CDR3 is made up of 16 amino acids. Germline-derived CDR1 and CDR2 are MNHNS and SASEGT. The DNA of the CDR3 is TGTGCCAGCAGTGAATGGGGGGGCGTTACGGGGGAGACCCAGTACTTC. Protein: CASSEWGGVTGETQYF.

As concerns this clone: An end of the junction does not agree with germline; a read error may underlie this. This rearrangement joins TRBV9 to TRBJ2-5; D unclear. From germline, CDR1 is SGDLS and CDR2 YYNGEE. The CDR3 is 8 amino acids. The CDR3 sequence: CASSVRDF. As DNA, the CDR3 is TGTGCCAGCAGCGTCCGAGACTTC.

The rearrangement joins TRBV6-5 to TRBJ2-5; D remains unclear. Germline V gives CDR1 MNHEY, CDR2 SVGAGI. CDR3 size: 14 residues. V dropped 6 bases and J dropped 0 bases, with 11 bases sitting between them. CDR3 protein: CASSVTEYQETQYF. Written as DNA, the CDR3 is TGTGCCAGCAGCGTAACAGAGTACCAAGAGACCCAGTACTTC.

The chain's CDR3 is CSVESGNTIYF. DNA of the CDR3: TGCAGCGTTGAATCGGGAAACACCATATATTTT. J is TRBJ1-3 and V is TRBV29-1, with D unclear. The CDR3 has 11 amino acids. V was cut by 2 bases and J by 4 bases, with 3 bases left in between. CDR1 and CDR2 (germline): SQVTM, ANQGSEA.

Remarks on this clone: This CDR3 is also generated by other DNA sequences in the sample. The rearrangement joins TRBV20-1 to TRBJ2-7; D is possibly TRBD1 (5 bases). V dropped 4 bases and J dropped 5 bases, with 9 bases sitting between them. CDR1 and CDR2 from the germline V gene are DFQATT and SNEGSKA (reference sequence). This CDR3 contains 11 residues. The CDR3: CSATSGHEQYF. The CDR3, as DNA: TGCAGTGCTACTTCAGGGCACGAGCAGTACTTC.

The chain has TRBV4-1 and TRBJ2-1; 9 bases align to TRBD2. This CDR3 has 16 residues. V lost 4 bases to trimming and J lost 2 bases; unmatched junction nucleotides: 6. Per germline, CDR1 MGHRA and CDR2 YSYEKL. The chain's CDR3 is CASSRTSERTYNEQFF. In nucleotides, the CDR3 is TGCGCCAGCAGCCGGACTAGCGAGCGGACCTACAATGAGCAGTTCTTC.

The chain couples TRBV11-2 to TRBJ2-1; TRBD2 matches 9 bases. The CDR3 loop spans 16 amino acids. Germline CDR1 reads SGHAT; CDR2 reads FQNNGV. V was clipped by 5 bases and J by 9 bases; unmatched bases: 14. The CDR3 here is CASSPLGGTSRSEQFF. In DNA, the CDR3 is TGTGCCAGCAGCCCCCTGGGGGGGACTAGCCGGAGTGAGCAGTTCTTC. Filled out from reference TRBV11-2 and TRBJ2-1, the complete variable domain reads EAGVAQSPRYKIIEKRQSVAFWCNPISGHATLYWYQQILGQGPKLLIQFQNNGVVDDSQLPKDRFSAERLKGVDSTLKIQPAKLEDSAVYLCASSPLGGTSRSEQFFGPGTRLTVL.